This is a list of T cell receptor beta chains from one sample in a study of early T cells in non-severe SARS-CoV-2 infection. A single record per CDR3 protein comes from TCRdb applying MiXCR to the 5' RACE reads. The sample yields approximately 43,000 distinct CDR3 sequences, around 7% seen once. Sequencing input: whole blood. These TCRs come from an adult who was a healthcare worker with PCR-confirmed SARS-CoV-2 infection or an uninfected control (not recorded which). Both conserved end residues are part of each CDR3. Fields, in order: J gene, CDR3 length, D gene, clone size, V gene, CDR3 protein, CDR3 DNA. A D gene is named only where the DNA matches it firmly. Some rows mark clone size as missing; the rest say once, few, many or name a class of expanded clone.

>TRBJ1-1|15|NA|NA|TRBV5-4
CASSFGTVEHPEAFF
TGTGCCAGCAGCTTCGGGACGGTTGAACACCCTGAAGCTTTCTTT
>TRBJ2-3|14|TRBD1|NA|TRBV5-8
CASSLQGATDTQYF
TGTGCCAGCAGCTTACAGGGGGCGACAGATACGCAGTATTTT
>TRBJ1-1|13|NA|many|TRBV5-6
CASLGRENTEAFF
TGTGCCAGCCTCGGACGGGAGAACACTGAAGCTTTCTTT
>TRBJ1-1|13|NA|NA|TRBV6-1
CASSERGVLQAFF
TGTGCCAGCAGTGAACGAGGAGTGTTGCAAGCTTTCTTT
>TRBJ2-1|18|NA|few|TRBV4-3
CASSQDRYPSQLSNEQFF
TGCGCCAGCAGCCAAGACCGGTACCCCAGCCAGCTGAGCAATGAGCAGTTCTTC
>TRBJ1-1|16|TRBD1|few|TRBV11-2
CASSRGGGFMNTEAFF
TGTGCCAGCAGCCGGGGAGGGGGCTTCATGAACACTGAAGCTTTCTTT
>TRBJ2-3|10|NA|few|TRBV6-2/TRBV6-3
CASSYPPQYF
TGTGCCAGCAGTTACCCTCCGCAGTATTTT
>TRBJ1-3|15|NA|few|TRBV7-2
CASSLTGSSGNTIYF
TGTGCCAGCAGCCTCACAGGGAGCTCTGGAAACACCATATATTTT
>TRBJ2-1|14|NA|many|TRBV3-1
CASSQETTINEQFF
TGTGCCAGCAGCCAAGAGACCACCATCAATGAGCAGTTCTTC
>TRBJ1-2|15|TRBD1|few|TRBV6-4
CASSGSGQGAGGYTF
TGTGCCAGCAGTGGAAGTGGACAGGGGGCAGGCGGCTACACCTTC
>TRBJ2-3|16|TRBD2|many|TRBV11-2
CASSNSTSVSTPGEYF
TGTGCCAGCAGCAACTCGACTAGCGTGTCTACGCCGGGGGAGTATTTT
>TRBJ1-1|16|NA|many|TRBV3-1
CASSQLSTAVNTEAFF
TGTGCCAGCAGCCAATTATCGACAGCCGTGAACACTGAAGCTTTCTTT
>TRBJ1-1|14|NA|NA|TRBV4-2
CASSQVLKNTEAFF
TGTGCCAGCAGCCAAGTTCTGAAGAACACTGAAGCTTTCTTT
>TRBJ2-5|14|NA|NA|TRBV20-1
CSARDYRQRETQYF
TGCAGTGCTAGAGATTATCGCCAGAGGGAGACCCAGTACTTC
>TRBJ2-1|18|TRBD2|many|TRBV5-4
CASSLGTSGGASYNEQFF
TGTGCCAGCAGCTTGGGGACTAGCGGGGGGGCATCCTACAATGAGCAGTTCTTC
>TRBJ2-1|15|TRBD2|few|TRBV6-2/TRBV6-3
CASSTTSGPLNEQFF
TGTGCCAGCAGCACCACTAGCGGACCTCTGAATGAGCAGTTCTTC
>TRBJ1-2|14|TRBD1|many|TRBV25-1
CASSEPGQAYGYTF
TGTGCCAGCAGTGAACCAGGACAGGCCTATGGCTACACCTTC
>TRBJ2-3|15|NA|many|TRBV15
CATSRDYQPTDTQYF
TGTGCCACCAGCAGAGACTACCAACCCACAGATACGCAGTATTTT
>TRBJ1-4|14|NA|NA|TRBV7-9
CASSLGSLNEKLFF
TGTGCCAGCAGCTTAGGGAGCCTTAATGAAAAACTGTTTTTT
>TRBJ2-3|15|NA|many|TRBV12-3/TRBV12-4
CASSFQGMGTDTQYF
TGTGCCAGCAGTTTCCAGGGAATGGGCACAGATACGCAGTATTTT
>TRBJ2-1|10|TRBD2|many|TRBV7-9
CASRGDEQFF
TGTGCCAGCCGGGGGGATGAGCAGTTCTTC
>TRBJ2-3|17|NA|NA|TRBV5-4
CASSLGKRAYRGDTQYF
TGTGCCAGCAGCTTGGGCAAGCGGGCCTACCGAGGGGATACGCAGTATTTT
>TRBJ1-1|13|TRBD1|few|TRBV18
CASSGQGNTEAFF
TGTGCCAGCTCAGGACAGGGGAACACTGAAGCTTTCTTT
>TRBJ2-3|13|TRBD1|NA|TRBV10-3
CANWDRVTDTQYF
TGTGCCAACTGGGACAGGGTTACAGATACGCAGTATTTT
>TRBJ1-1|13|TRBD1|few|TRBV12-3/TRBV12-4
CASSRQGDTEAFF
TGTGCCAGCAGCCGACAGGGAGACACTGAAGCTTTCTTT
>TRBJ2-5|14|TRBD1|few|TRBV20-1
CSAYRGINQETQYF
TGCAGTGCTTACAGGGGGATTAACCAAGAGACCCAGTACTTC
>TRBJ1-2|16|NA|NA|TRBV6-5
CASSYSSKGTRQGYTF
TGTGCCAGCAGTTACTCGAGTAAGGGGACACGGCAGGGCTACACCTTC
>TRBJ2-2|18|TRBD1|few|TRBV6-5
CASSYHRSGTGNTGELFF
TGTGCCAGCAGTTACCATCGCTCCGGGACAGGGAACACCGGGGAGCTGTTTTTT
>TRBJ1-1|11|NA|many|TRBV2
CASSEPREAFF
TGTGCCAGCAGTGAACCCAGGGAAGCTTTCTTT
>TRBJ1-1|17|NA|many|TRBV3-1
CASSQDIGARRNTEAFF
TGTGCCAGCAGCCAAGATATTGGGGCTAGACGGAACACTGAAGCTTTCTTT
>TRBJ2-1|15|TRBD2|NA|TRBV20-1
CSARGRGSSYNEQFF
TGCAGTGCTAGGGGGCGGGGGAGCTCCTACAATGAGCAGTTCTTC
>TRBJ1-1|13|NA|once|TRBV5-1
CASSSQQNTEAFF
TGCGCCAGCAGCTCACAACAGAACACTGAAGCTTTCTTT
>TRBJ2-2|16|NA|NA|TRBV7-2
CASSPEARASTGELFF
TGTGCCAGCAGCCCCGAGGCAAGGGCTTCTACCGGGGAGCTGTTTTTT
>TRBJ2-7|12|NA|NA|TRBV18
CASSPPSYEQYF
TGTGCCAGCTCACCACCTTCCTACGAGCAGTACTTC
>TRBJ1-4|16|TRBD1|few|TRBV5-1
CASSLRPGGTNEKLFF
TGCGCCAGCAGCCTGCGGCCAGGGGGCACTAATGAAAAACTGTTTTTT
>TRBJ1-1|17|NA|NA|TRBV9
CASSVDGSGLPGDEAFF
TGTGCCAGCAGCGTAGACGGGTCGGGCCTTCCCGGAGATGAAGCTTTCTTT
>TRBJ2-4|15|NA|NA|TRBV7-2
CASSPQVLAKNIQYF
TGTGCCAGCAGCCCCCAGGTGCTCGCCAAAAACATTCAGTACTTC
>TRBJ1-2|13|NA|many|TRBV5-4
CASSPDGFYGYTF
TGTGCCAGCAGCCCGGACGGTTTCTATGGCTACACCTTC
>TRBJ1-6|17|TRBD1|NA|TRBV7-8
CASSFGAGGSYNSPLHF
TGTGCCAGCAGCTTTGGGGCAGGGGGTTCCTATAATTCACCCCTCCACTTT
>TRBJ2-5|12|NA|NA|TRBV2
CASSDAGETQYF
TGTGCCAGCAGTGACGCCGGTGAGACCCAGTACTTC
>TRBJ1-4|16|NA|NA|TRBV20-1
CSASLKGKGANEKLFF
TGCAGTGCTAGTTTAAAGGGGAAAGGAGCTAATGAAAAACTGTTTTTT
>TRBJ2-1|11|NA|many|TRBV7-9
CASSSPHEQFF
TGTGCCAGCAGCTCCCCTCATGAGCAGTTCTTC
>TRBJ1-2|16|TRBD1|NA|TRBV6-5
CASSGSFSGQGVGYTF
TGTGCCAGCAGTGGCTCGTTTTCGGGACAGGGTGTCGGCTACACCTTC
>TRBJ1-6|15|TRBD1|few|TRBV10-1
CASSDGGTGNSPLHF
TGCGCCAGCAGTGATGGTGGGACAGGGAATTCACCCCTCCACTTT
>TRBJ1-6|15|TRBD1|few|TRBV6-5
CASSEPGQNNSPLHF
TGTGCCAGCAGTGAACCGGGACAGAATAATTCACCCCTCCACTTT
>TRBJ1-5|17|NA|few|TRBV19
CASKPWEGRGIYQPQHF
TGTGCCAGCAAACCGTGGGAGGGCAGGGGTATCTATCAGCCCCAGCATTTT
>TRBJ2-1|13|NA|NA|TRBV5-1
CASSAQVSNEQFF
TGCGCCAGCAGCGCCCAAGTTAGCAATGAGCAGTTCTTC
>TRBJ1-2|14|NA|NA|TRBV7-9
CASSLAGDIYGYTF
TGTGCCAGCAGCTTAGCAGGGGACATCTATGGCTACACCTTC
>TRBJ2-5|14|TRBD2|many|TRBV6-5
CAVSAGGLQETQYF
TGTGCCGTCTCAGCGGGGGGTTTACAAGAGACCCAGTACTTC